This T cell receptor beta chain was found in a study of blood T cell repertoires in COVID-19. At the level of the study: Acute-phase and convalescent COVID-19 samples originated in the United States, Italy and Spain. T cells, B-cell-depleted T cells, or PBMCs supplied cDNA or gDNA.

The CDR3 totals 14 residues. Germline V gene data show CDR1 as SGHAT and CDR2 as FQNNGV. Between the trimmed V and J ends, which lost 5 bases and 7 bases, there was a span of 14 bases. In the source study's methods: Estimation of nucleated cell counts relied on the amplification of reference gene primers. Assay: immunoSEQ multiplex PCR; the TCRdb copy retains only in-frame clones and omits some. V and J calls and clone size follow that table, whereas D and trimming were derived from the DNA. Of fewer than 100,000 clones listed, approximately 89% are singletons. The TCR comes from a man aged 50 to 59 with acute or convalescent COVID-19. V usage is TRBV11-2 and J usage is TRBJ2-2, with a possible D match to TRBD2 (5 bases). Input material: peripheral blood. DNA for the CDR3: TGTGCCAGCAGCACAGCTTACGGGGTCGGGGAGCTGTTTTTT. Amino acid sequence: CASSTAYGVGELFF.